This T cell receptor (beta chain) was obtained from a study of early T cells in non-severe SARS-CoV-2 infection. TCRdb used MiXCR to reprocess the 5' RACE reads, holding one entry per CDR3 protein. This table holds about 83,000 distinct CDR3 sequences, roughly a tenth found once. This clonotype was seen many times. Material: whole blood, obtained at baseline. This sequence originates from an adult who was a healthcare worker with PCR-confirmed SARS-CoV-2 infection or an uninfected control (not recorded which).

CDR3 sequence reads: CASSFIGQNNSPLHF. In DNA, the CDR3 is TGTGCCAGCAGCTTTATTGGACAGAATAATTCACCCCTCCACTTT. This chain uses TRBV5-4 with TRBJ1-6; the D gene is possibly TRBD1 (6 bases). From germline, CDR1 is SGHNT and CDR2 YYREEE (reference sequence). The CDR3 sequence is 15 residues long. Between the trimmed V and J ends, which lost 2 bases and 5 bases, there was a span of 11 bases.